This entry concerns a single TCR beta chain. 60 Vbeta and 13 Jbeta primers were used in PCR. Generated by immunoSEQ multiplex PCR, the TCRdb table keeps only in-frame clones and is missing some. The repertoire includes some 150,000 clones, over 65% of them detected once, and approximately 1.5% sits in the top ten. These data belong to a study of cytomegalovirus exposure and HLA in healthy donors. The CDR3 contains 19 residues. In germline, CDR1 is MRHNA, CDR2 SNTAGT. The V end was cut by 6 bases, the J end by 0 bases, with 24 bases between. What was sequenced was PBMCs. The TCR comes from a middle-aged man in good health and CMV-seronegative. The chain recombines TRBV6-4 with TRBJ1-5; tentative D call: TRBD1 (5 bases). DNA for the CDR3: TGTGCCAGCAGCGCGGACTGGGACTTCTTCCTTTATAGCAATCAGCCCCAGCATTTT. Translating it yields CASSADWDFFLYSNQPQHF.